This T cell receptor beta chain comes out of a study of tumor-infiltrating lymphocytes in primary liver carcinoma. Study-wide context: The patients presented with primary liver carcinoma, which was managed through surgical resection.

From approximately 450 ng total RNA, TCR beta cDNA was generated with a primer in the constant region. Three nested multiplex PCR rounds, a slightly modified ARM-PCR method, built the TCR beta libraries. The first two PCR rounds used TRBV1-TRBV30 primers with a Cbeta primer, roughly 10 cycles each. TCRdb passed the multiplex PCR reads through MiXCR, listing each CDR3 protein once. The sample has approximately 330,000 distinct CDR3 sequences; 65% are singletons. Study-wide results and caveats: Tumor specimens were characterized by a significantly higher top-250-clone fraction than blood (p = 0.039). Tumor-adjacent and tumor-blood pairs showed less overlap than tumor region pairs.

This CDR3 has 14 amino acids. Trimming removed 6 bases at V and 1 base at J, with 12 bases between. Germline CDR1 is MDHEN and CDR2 is SYDVKM. As concerns this clonotype: Its antigen is not identified.

The researchers obtained blood RNA from unsorted whole blood and also extracted germline DNA. The gene calls are TRBV28 and TRBJ1-1; D not resolved. This TCR was sampled from a middle-aged man with primary liver carcinoma and hepatitis B virus infection. Material: peripheral blood. The CDR3 coding sequence is TGTGCCAGCAGCCCCCGCCTTGAGAACACTGAAGCTTTCTTT. Translation gives CASSPRLENTEAFF. The whole variable domain, filled in from reference TRBV28 and TRBJ1-1, reads DVKVTQSSRYLVKRTGEKVFLECVQDMDHENMFWYRQDPGLGLRLIYFSYDVKMKEKGDIPEGYSVSREKKERFSLILESASTNQTSMYLCASSPRLENTEAFFGQGTRLTVV.